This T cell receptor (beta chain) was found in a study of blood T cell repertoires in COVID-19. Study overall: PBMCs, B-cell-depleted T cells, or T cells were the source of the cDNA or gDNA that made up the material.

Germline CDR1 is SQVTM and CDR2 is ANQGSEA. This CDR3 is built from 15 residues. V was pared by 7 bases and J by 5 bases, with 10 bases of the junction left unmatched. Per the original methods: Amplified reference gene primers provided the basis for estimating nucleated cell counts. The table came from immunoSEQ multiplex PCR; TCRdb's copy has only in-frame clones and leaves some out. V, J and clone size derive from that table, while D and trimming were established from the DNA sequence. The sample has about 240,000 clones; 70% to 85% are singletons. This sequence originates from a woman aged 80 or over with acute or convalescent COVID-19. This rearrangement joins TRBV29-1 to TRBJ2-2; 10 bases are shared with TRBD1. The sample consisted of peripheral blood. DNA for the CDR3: TGCAGCGCCGCTCGGACAGGGGGACGGACCGGGGAGCTGTTTTTT. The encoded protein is CSAARTGGRTGELFF.